Listed below are T cell receptor beta chains from one sample, sequenced in a study of CD8 T cells in ankylosing spondylitis. TCRdb fed the 5' RACE reads into MiXCR, producing one record per CDR3 protein. Of about 540,000 distinct CDR3 sequences detected, approximately 12% appear once; the ten largest clones hold about 6.8%. Source material: blood, either unsorted or a sorted T cell fraction (not recorded which). The receptors here all came from a male donor with ankylosing spondylitis. Both conserved end residues are part of each CDR3. D genes are given only for firm matches. Clone sizes are given selectively: once, few, many, or a class where the clone is expanded.

V gene	J gene	clone size	D gene	CDR3 protein	CDR3 DNA
TRBV12-5	TRBJ2-3	few	-	CASGLDTDTQYF	TGTGCTAGTGGTCTCGACACAGATACGCAGTATTTT
TRBV5-1	TRBJ1-1	few	-	CASRGTGRKNTEAFF	TGCGCCAGCAGAGGAACAGGGCGTAAGAACACTGAAGCTTTCTTT
TRBV20-1	TRBJ2-3	-	TRBD2	CSASRGLAGSTDTQYF	TGCAGTGCTAGTCGAGGACTAGCGGGGAGCACAGATACGCAGTATTTT
TRBV27	TRBJ2-6	-	-	CASSSRSGTGANVLTF	TGTGCCAGCAGTTCCCGGTCGGGGACTGGGGCCAACGTCCTGACTTTC
TRBV4-2	TRBJ2-2	few	TRBD1	CASSQDRGPGELFF	TGTGCCAGCAGCCAGGACAGGGGGCCCGGGGAGCTGTTTTTT
TRBV7-6	TRBJ1-1	-	TRBD1	CASSLVHGQGTTEAFF	TGTGCCAGCAGCTTAGTCCACGGACAGGGGACCACTGAAGCTTTCTTT
TRBV4-2	TRBJ2-3	-	-	CASSQEIRKEHADTQYF	TGTGCCAGCAGCCAAGAAATACGGAAGGAACACGCTGATACGCAGTATTTT
TRBV5-1	TRBJ2-1	-	-	CASSLEHGEQFF	TGCGCCAGCAGCTTGGAACACGGTGAGCAGTTCTTC
TRBV20-1	TRBJ1-1	-	-	CSAAGNLNTEAFF	TGCAGTGCTGCAGGGAATTTGAACACTGAAGCTTTCTTT
TRBV4-1	TRBJ1-5	many	-	CASSAPTQQPQHF	TGCGCCAGCAGCGCCCCGACCCAGCAACCCCAGCATTTT
TRBV7-9	TRBJ2-7	-	-	CASGGRYEQYF	TGTGCCAGCGGGGGCAGGTACGAGCAGTACTTC
TRBV7-2	TRBJ2-3	-	-	CASKAHPSTDTQYF	TGTGCCAGCAAGGCACATCCTAGCACAGATACGCAGTATTTT
TRBV5-1	TRBJ1-6	few	-	CASSPMSSYNSPLHF	TGCGCCAGCAGCCCAATGAGCTCCTATAATTCACCCCTCCACTTT
TRBV10-3	TRBJ2-2	many	-	CAISESVDYTGELFF	TGTGCCATCAGTGAGTCGGTAGACTACACCGGGGAGCTGTTTTTT
TRBV3-1	TRBJ1-1	-	-	CASSQVTDLFGEAFF	TGTGCCAGCAGCCAAGTCACAGATTTGTTCGGTGAAGCTTTCTTT
TRBV20-1	TRBJ2-1	-	-	CSTRTPRDEQFF	TGCAGTACGAGGACCCCTCGTGATGAGCAGTTCTTC
TRBV5-6	TRBJ1-1	-	-	CASSSGVSAEAFF	TGTGCCAGCAGCTCCGGGGTCAGCGCTGAAGCTTTCTTT
TRBV28	TRBJ1-2	-	-	CASTRQTYGYTF	TGTGCCAGCACCCGACAGACCTATGGCTACACCTTC
TRBV20-1	TRBJ1-6	many	-	CSARTRPTGSANSPLHF	TGCAGTGCTAGGACGAGGCCTACGGGGTCCGCTAATTCACCCCTCCACTTT
TRBV25-1	TRBJ2-3	many	-	CASSESYTDTQYF	TGTGCCAGCAGTGAATCCTACACAGATACGCAGTATTTT
TRBV30	TRBJ1-3	few	-	CAWSVPPGFGNTIYF	TGTGCCTGGAGTGTACCGCCCGGGTTCGGAAACACCATATATTTT
TRBV25-1	TRBJ2-2	many	TRBD1	CASSREQGLSGELFF	TGTGCCAGCAGCAGGGAACAGGGGCTGTCCGGGGAGCTGTTTTTT
TRBV5-1	TRBJ1-2	few	-	CASSTALNYGYTF	TGCGCCAGCAGTACAGCACTTAACTATGGCTACACCTTC
TRBV5-1	TRBJ1-1	few	-	CASSWTVEETEAFF	TGCGCCAGCAGCTGGACAGTGGAGGAAACTGAAGCTTTCTTT
TRBV10-3	TRBJ2-3	-	-	CAISESYTQYF	TGTGCCATCAGTGAGTCTTATACGCAGTATTTT
TRBV6-6	TRBJ2-3	once	-	CASSGPGTRGQYF	TGTGCCAGCAGTGGCCCCGGGACCCGGGGGCAGTATTTT
TRBV6-5	TRBJ2-1	-	TRBD2	CASSYPVGGSGEQFF	TGTGCCAGCAGTTACCCAGTTGGCGGGAGCGGTGAGCAGTTCTTC
TRBV12-3/TRBV12-4	TRBJ2-7	many	-	CASSLGSAYEQYF	TGTGCCAGCAGTTTAGGGTCGGCCTACGAGCAGTACTTC
TRBV20-1	TRBJ2-7	few	TRBD2	CSARDPYAGGYEQYF	TGCAGTGCTAGAGATCCGTATGCGGGAGGCTACGAGCAGTACTTC
TRBV4-1	TRBJ1-6	few	TRBD1	CASSQGERTGNSPLHF	TGCGCCAGCAGCCAAGGTGAGAGGACAGGGAACTCACCCCTCCACTTT
TRBV20-1	TRBJ1-1	few	TRBD1	CSVHRQGGTEAFF	TGCAGTGTCCATCGCCAGGGGGGCACTGAAGCTTTCTTT
TRBV29-1	TRBJ1-2	few	-	CSVPGARGYGYTF	TGCAGCGTGCCGGGGGCGCGGGGCTATGGCTACACCTTC
TRBV10-3	TRBJ1-2	-	TRBD1	CAIRGQGADHGYTF	TGTGCCATCAGAGGGCAGGGGGCTGACCATGGCTACACCTTC
TRBV7-9	TRBJ2-1	-	-	CASSLRPSPVDEQFF	TGTGCCAGCAGCTTACGGCCCTCTCCAGTCGATGAGCAGTTCTTC
TRBV7-8	TRBJ2-3	-	-	CASSLALGTDTQYF	TGTGCCAGCAGCTTAGCGTTGGGCACAGATACGCAGTATTTT
TRBV7-9	TRBJ2-2	many	-	CASSKLEHSNTGELFF	TGTGCCAGCAGCAAACTCGAACATTCGAACACCGGGGAGCTGTTTTTT
TRBV7-9	TRBJ1-1	few	TRBD1	CASGTQGGGMNTEAFF	TGTGCCAGCGGAACTCAAGGGGGCGGCATGAACACTGAAGCTTTCTTT
TRBV2	TRBJ2-1	medium-sized	-	CASSDAASLGNEQFF	TGTGCCAGCAGTGACGCGGCTAGCCTAGGGAATGAGCAGTTCTTC
TRBV11-1	TRBJ1-4	few	-	CASSLDSAGKLFF	TGTGCCAGCAGCTTGGACTCCGCCGGAAAACTGTTTTTT
TRBV9	TRBJ2-1	few	-	CASSVENYNEQFF	TGTGCCAGCAGCGTAGAAAATTACAATGAGCAGTTCTTC
TRBV5-1	TRBJ2-1	-	TRBD2	CASSSILAGQYNEQFF	TGCGCCAGCAGTTCTATTCTAGCGGGACAATACAATGAGCAGTTCTTC
TRBV5-1	TRBJ1-4	many	-	CASSSAPVGVEEKLFF	TGCGCCAGCAGCTCGGCTCCGGTAGGGGTAGAAGAAAAACTGTTTTTT
TRBV20-1	TRBJ1-6	few	-	CSARGGRDSPLHF	TGCAGTGCTAGGGGGGGGCGCGATTCACCCCTCCACTTT
TRBV5-1	TRBJ2-1	many	TRBD2	CASSSASGRSYNEQFF	TGCGCCAGCAGCTCGGCTAGCGGGAGGTCCTACAATGAGCAGTTCTTC
TRBV11-3	TRBJ2-1	few	-	CASSPLGAVETNEQFF	TGTGCCAGCAGCCCTCTCGGGGCGGTGGAGACCAATGAGCAGTTCTTC